This T cell receptor (beta chain) was sequenced in a study of cytomegalovirus exposure and HLA in healthy donors. Assay used: immunoSEQ multiplex PCR; TCRdb lists only in-frame clones, some missing. The sample contains roughly 80,000 clones, roughly 93% of which appear only once. This sequence was found in a man aged 25-40 years in good health and CMV-seronegative. What was sequenced was PBMCs.

CDR3 in amino acids: CASSRLATGSGTDTQYF. CDR3 sequence (DNA): TGTGCCAGCAGCCGACTAGCAACAGGCTCAGGCACAGATACGCAGTATTTT. The V and J genes are TRBV27 and TRBJ2-3; TRBD2 agrees at 7 bases. The germline gives CDR1 MNHEY, CDR2 SMNVEV (reference sequence). J was trimmed by 1 base and V by 6 bases; bases with no gene match: 13. The CDR3 runs to 17 residues.